These 19 T cell receptor beta chains were sequenced from one sample in a study of beta chain features in type 1 diabetes. Isolated RNA was reverse transcribed in full, so expressed TCRB transcripts were sequenced. The protocol was immunoSEQ multiplex PCR, while the TCRdb copy is restricted to in-frame clones and leaves out a portion. The table has more than 300,000 clones, 8% seen once; the top ten hold around 0.44%. Sequenced input: central memory CD4+ T cells from blood. Source of these receptors: a young woman in good health.

This clone showed up just a few times. V gene TRBV15 combines with J gene TRBJ2-1, with 11 positions matching TRBD1. Germline V gene lookup returns CDR1 LNHNV and CDR2 YYDKDF (reference sequence). J lost 6 bases, V lost 1 base, and 2 bases had no gene match. The CDR3 has 15 residues. CDR3 loop: CATSRAGTGGNEQFF. DNA of the CDR3: TGTGCCACCAGCAGAGCAGGGACAGGGGGCAATGAGCAGTTCTTC.

This clone was seen more than once but under ten times. The J gene is TRBJ1-2, the V gene TRBV28; D is possibly TRBD1 (5 bases). V was trimmed by 6 bases and J by 2 bases, leaving 16 bases between them. CDR1 is MDHEN, CDR2 SYDVKM, per germline. The CDR3 is 15 amino acids. The CDR3 nucleotides read TGTGCCAGCAGCCCCCGGGGGAGAAACAACTATGGCTACACCTTC. This codes for CASSPRGRNNYGYTF.

This clone was seen more than once but under ten times. This chain links TRBV21-1 with TRBJ1-4; TRBD1 reflects the table's D call only, with no check against the DNA. TRBV21-1 is classified as a pseudogene. The CDR3 extends over 12 amino acids. The CDR3 DNA is TGTGCCAGCAGCAAAGTGAGTTGCGACAGATCTTTT. Translated: CASSKVSCDRSF.

This clone was seen at least ten times. This rearrangement joins TRBV4-3 to TRBJ1-2; D remains ambiguous. With 1 base removed from V and 4 bases from J, the gap between germline ends came to 13 bases. The CDR3 has 15 amino acids. Germline V gene lookup returns CDR1 LGHNA and CDR2 YSLEER. The CDR3 sequence is CASSQGEGVGYGYTF. The CDR3 DNA is TGCGCCAGCAGCCAAGGCGAAGGAGTTGGCTATGGCTACACCTTC.

This chain joins TRBV5-6 and TRBJ2-1, with TRBD2 identical over 9 bases. V lost 4 bases and J lost 14; bases outside the gene matches: 10. This CDR3 has 13 amino acids. Germline V CDR1 and CDR2: SGHDT, YYEEEE. The CDR3 sequence is CASSTLAGAMKFF. The CDR3 nucleotides are TGTGCCAGCAGCACATTAGCGGGAGCGATGAAGTTCTTC.

The chain links TRBV28 to TRBJ1-2; no firm D call. Germline V gives CDR1 MDHEN, CDR2 SYDVKM. The CDR3 loop spans 14 amino acids. The V end was cut by 3 bases, the J end by 0 bases, with 8 bases between. In DNA, the CDR3 is TGTGCCAGCAGTTTGGGAAATACTAACTATGGCTACACCTTC. This sequence encodes CASSLGNTNYGYTF.

The chain recombines TRBV28 with TRBJ1-4; the D gene is possibly TRBD1 (6 bases). The V end lost 5 bases, the J end lost 8 bases, and 18 bases lay between the germline ends. The CDR3 runs 15 residues. Per germline, CDR1 MDHEN and CDR2 SYDVKM. The CDR3 is CASSPRGFVVEKLFF. The CDR3 DNA reads TGTGCCAGCAGTCCTAGGGGGTTCGTAGTCGAAAAACTGTTTTTT.

This clone was seen a handful of times. The chain uses TRBV11-2 and TRBJ2-7; TRBD1 matches at 8 bases. J lost 4 bases, V lost 4 bases, and 6 bases had no gene match. Germline V gene lookup returns CDR1 SGHAT and CDR2 FQNNGV. The CDR3 length is 14 residues. The CDR3 sequence is CASSSDRVLYEQYF. CDR3 bases: TGTGCCAGCAGCTCGGACAGGGTTCTATACGAGCAGTACTTC.

The sample holds a few counts of this clone. V is TRBV4-3 and J is TRBJ2-3; TRBD2 matches 8 bases. This CDR3 region has 15 residues. V dropped 3 bases and J dropped 4; count of bases not matched to a gene: 6. Germline CDR1 and CDR2: LGHNA and YSLEER. CDR3 in DNA: TGCGCCAGCAGCCAGGGGAGCGGGAGCGCAGATACGCAGTATTTT. This translates into CASSQGSGSADTQYF.

This clone was counted between two and nine times. This chain joins TRBV29-1 and TRBJ1-1, with D possibly being TRBD1 (6 bases). The germline CDR1 and CDR2 sequences are SQVTM and ANQGSEA. V dropped 7 bases and J dropped 1 base, with 10 bases sitting between them. The CDR3 extends over 12 amino acids. DNA for the CDR3: TGCAGCGCAGGACAGTCGAACACTGAAGCTTTCTTT. Its translation is CSAGQSNTEAFF.

This clone was observed a few times. This chain joins TRBV29-1 and TRBJ2-1; 7 bases map to TRBD1. The ends lost 5 bases at V and 6 bases at J; junction bases unmatched: 19. The CDR3 is 17 amino acids. Germline V CDR1 and CDR2: SQVTM, ANQGSEA. DNA for the CDR3: TGCAGCGTTCAAGGGTCTCCGGGACAGCAGAACCGCAATGAGCAGTTCTTC. It specifies CSVQGSPGQQNRNEQFF.

V gene TRBV7-9 combines with J gene TRBJ2-5; unclear D gene. This CDR3 is 14 amino acids long. The germline V and J ends were trimmed by 4 bases and 5 bases, with 14 bases remaining between them. Germline CDR1 SEHNR, CDR2 FQNEAQ (reference sequence). Here the CDR3 DNA reads TGTGCCAGCAGCTCAAGATGGACGTCCGAGACCCAGTACTTC. This encodes CASSSRWTSETQYF.

This clone was counted a few times. The genes are TRBV29-1 and TRBJ1-2; 7 bases line up with TRBD1. Trimming at V came to 6 bases and at J to 8 bases, leaving 6 bases not matched to a gene. The CDR3 has 11 amino acids. The germline V gene encodes CDR1 SQVTM and CDR2 ANQGSEA. CDR3 DNA: TGCAGCGTACTACAGGGACAGGGCTACACCTTC. This gives the protein CSVLQGQGYTF.

V and J are TRBV29-1 and TRBJ2-2; D tentatively reads TRBD1 or TRBD2 (5 bases each). Germline CDR1 is SQVTM and CDR2 is ANQGSEA. V lost 2 bases and J lost 5, with 6 bases in between. This CDR3 contains 12 residues. The CDR3 loop reads CSVEWGTGELFF. CDR3 sequence (DNA): TGCAGCGTTGAATGGGGGACCGGGGAGCTGTTTTTT.

This clone was seen a handful of times. The chain couples TRBV9 to TRBJ2-5; D possibly uses TRBD1 or TRBD2 (6 bases each). Germline CDR1 SGDLS, CDR2 YYNGEE. The CDR3 consists of 13 residues. V was pared by 1 base and J by 6 bases, with 10 bases between. The CDR3 sequence is CASSVRGAQTQYF. CDR3 sequence (DNA): TGTGCCAGCAGCGTAAGGGGGGCACAGACCCAGTACTTC. Combining the CDR3 with reference TRBV9 and TRBJ2-5 gives the whole variable domain DSGVTQTPKHLITATGQRVTLRCSPRSGDLSVYWYQQSLDQGLQFLIQYYNGEERAKGNILERFSAQQFPDLHSELNLSSLELGDSALYFCASSVRGAQTQYFGPGTRLLVL.

This sequence joins TRBV2 and TRBJ1-1, with TRBD1 matching over 9 bases. Germline V gene lookup returns CDR1 SNHLY and CDR2 FYNNEI. The ends lost 6 bases at V and 4 bases at J; junction bases unmatched: 3. This CDR3 is built from 13 residues. CDR3 loop: CASRQGASTEAFF. The CDR3 DNA reads as TGTGCCAGCAGACAGGGGGCGAGCACTGAAGCTTTCTTT.

This clone has a count of ten or more. The identical CDR3 is also encoded by other nucleotide sequences in the sample. The V and J genes are TRBV27 and TRBJ1-1; D uncertain. The ends were cut back, 6 bases at V and 0 bases at J, with 8 bases in the middle. The germline CDR1 and CDR2 sequences are MNHEY and SMNVEV (reference sequence). This CDR3 region has 13 residues. CDR3 bases: TGTGCCAGCAGCTGGGTCCTGAACACTGAAGCTTTCTTT. Amino acids: CASSWVLNTEAFF.

This clone was seen a handful of times. The gene calls are TRBV6-4 and TRBJ1-4; 9 positions agree with TRBD1. This CDR3 is 14 amino acids long. The V gene end was trimmed by 5 bases and the J gene end by 7 bases; junction bases not matched to a gene: 5. Germline CDR1 and CDR2: MRHNA and SNTAGT. CDR3 DNA sequence: TGTGCCAGCAGTCGACGGGACAGGGTTGAAAAACTGTTTTTT. Translation gives CASSRRDRVEKLFF.

This clone was seen a few times. Here the CDR3 reads CASSESSGSSTDTQYF. The DNA of the CDR3 is TGTGCCAGCAGTGAATCGAGCGGTTCTAGCACAGATACGCAGTATTTT. The rearrangement links TRBV25-1 to TRBJ2-3; D is perhaps TRBD2 (5 bases). Trimming stripped 1 base from V and 0 bases from J, with 11 bases between. Germline loops: CDR1 MGHDK, CDR2 SYGVNS. The CDR3 is 16 residues long.